The 16 T cell receptor beta chains presented below share a single source sample, sequenced in a study of T-cell memory formation after mild COVID-19 (dated by TCRdb to the early 2020s). The library was made by 5' RACE. This sample was sequenced with an Illumina NovaSeq 6000. TCRdb itself trimmed the public reads at Q25 with fastp, ran MiXCR and retained productive beta chains. CDR3 protein sequences are deduplicated, and each keeps its most common genes and DNA. This sample lists fewer than 700,000 distinct CDR3 sequences; roughly 18% were detected once. The leading ten clones occupy around 12% of the sample. The specimen was PBMCs or a T cell subset sorted from them (not recorded which). The source of these receptors is an adult woman who had mild COVID-19 (a few samples of this study predate the infection). The sample titles of this study are shuffled in the database, so cell type and time point are left out; the donor was told from shared clones.

A single count supports this clonotype. The genes are TRBV15 and TRBJ2-3, with D possibly TRBD2 on 6 matching bases. The CDR3 totals 15 residues. V was trimmed by 3 bases and J by 2 bases, leaving 12 bases between them. The germline V gene has CDR1 LNHNV and CDR2 YYDKDF (reference sequence). The CDR3 DNA reads as TGTGCCACCAGCAGGGGGATAGCGGACACAGATACGCAGTATTTT. Its translation: CATSRGIADTDTQYF.

The chain has TRBV7-2 and TRBJ2-3, with 7 bases lining up with TRBD2. V trimming: 1 base; J trimming: 9 bases; junction bases outside the gene matches: 10. The CDR3 spans 15 residues. Germline CDR1 and CDR2: SGHTA and FQGNSA. The DNA for the CDR3 is TGTGCCAGCAGCTTAGAGAGCGGGGTTTTTGGGACGCAGTATTTT. This translates into CASSLESGVFGTQYF.

This clonotype turned up a few times. The J gene is TRBJ1-2, the V gene TRBV7-8; 8 bases map to TRBD1. The CDR3 sequence is 14 residues long. Germline assignment: CDR1 SGHVS and CDR2 FQNEAQ. Trimming at V came to 1 base and at J to 8 bases, leaving 6 bases not matched to a gene. The CDR3 loop is CASSLVPDRDGYTF. The CDR3 nucleotides read TGTGCCAGCAGCTTAGTCCCGGACAGGGACGGCTACACCTTC.

This clonotype was seen only once. The chain uses TRBV4-2 and TRBJ2-7; 11 bases align to TRBD2. V lost 2 bases to trimming and J lost 2 bases; unmatched junction nucleotides: 2. CDR3 length: 15 amino acids. CDR1 LGHNA and CDR2 YNFKEQ come from the germline V gene. For the CDR3, the DNA is TGTGCCAGCAGCCAACAGACTAGCGGGGCCTACGAGCAGTACTTC. Its translation is CASSQQTSGAYEQYF.

This clonotype occurred many times. The chain recombines TRBV18 with TRBJ2-5; D might be TRBD1 (6 bases). This CDR3 spans 13 amino acids. V lost 2 bases, J lost 5 bases, and 9 bases lay in between. Germline V gives CDR1 KGHSH, CDR2 LQKENI. This CDR3 is CASSPVTGETQYF. The DNA for the CDR3 is TGTGCCAGCTCACCAGTCACAGGGGAGACCCAGTACTTC. Together with reference TRBV18 and TRBJ2-5, the CDR3 gives the full variable domain: NAGVMQNPRHLVRRRGQEARLRCSPMKGHSHVYWYRQLPEEGLKFMVYLQKENIIDESGMPKERFSAEFPKEGPSILRIQQVVRGDSAAYFCASSPVTGETQYFGPGTRLLVL.

This clonotype was detected ten times or more. J is TRBJ2-1 and V is TRBV7-9; 8 bases align to TRBD2. There are 13 residues in the CDR3. V trimming: 1 base; J trimming: 7 bases; junction bases outside the gene matches: 0. The germline CDR1 and CDR2 sequences are SEHNR and FQNEAQ (reference sequence). The chain's CDR3 is CASSLGGRNEQFF. In DNA, the CDR3 is TGTGCCAGCAGCTTAGGCGGGAGGAATGAGCAGTTCTTC.

This clonotype came up many times. The V gene is TRBV29-1, the J gene TRBJ1-2; D remains ambiguous. The CDR3 covers 12 residues. CDR1 and CDR2 from the germline V gene are SQVTM and ANQGSEA. V dropped 4 bases and J dropped 4 bases, with 10 bases sitting between them. Written as DNA, the CDR3 is TGCAGCGTTGTGAAGGGTACCTATGGCTACACCTTC. This sequence encodes CSVVKGTYGYTF.

The CDR3 coding sequence is TGTGCCAGCAGAGTGGGACAGGGTCTTTACGAGCAGTACTTC. It translates to CASRVGQGLYEQYF. The J gene is TRBJ2-7, the V gene TRBV2; 9 nucleotides match TRBD1. V lost 6 bases and J lost 4; bases outside the gene matches: 7. This CDR3 is built from 14 residues. Germline-derived CDR1 and CDR2 are SNHLY and FYNNEI.

This chain connects TRBV30 to TRBJ1-4, with no clear D. With 4 bases removed from V and 6 bases from J, the gap between germline ends came to 9 bases. The CDR3 contains 12 residues. Germline CDR1 reads GTSNPN; CDR2 reads SVGIG (reference sequence). Written as DNA, the CDR3 is TGTGCCTGGACCGACGGAGATGAAAAACTGTTTTTT. This codes for CAWTDGDEKLFF.

The V gene is TRBV9, the J gene TRBJ2-7; D is uncertain. The CDR3 covers 13 residues. V lost 0 bases and J 6 bases, leaving 10 bases between the germline ends. Germline V gene sequence: CDR1 SGDLS, CDR2 YYNGEE. CDR3 sequence: CASSVADNSEQYF. The CDR3 DNA reads as TGTGCCAGCAGCGTAGCGGATAATAGCGAGCAGTACTTC.

This clonotype was recorded a few times. The chain carries TRBV3-1 and TRBJ1-1; 11 nucleotides align to TRBD1. CDR1 and CDR2 (germline): LGHDT, YNNKEL (reference sequence). Trimming cost V 0 bases and J 0 bases; bases outside gene matches: 3. This CDR3 has 17 residues. CDR3 in amino acids: CASSQEDRGLVNTEAFF. DNA of the CDR3: TGTGCCAGCAGCCAAGAGGACAGGGGGCTCGTGAACACTGAAGCTTTCTTT.

The chain has TRBV24-1 and TRBJ2-3, with TRBD2 matching 9 bases. Germline V gene lookup returns CDR1 KGHDR and CDR2 SFDVKD. The trim removed 5 bases at V and 6 bases at J, leaving 8 bases unmatched. This CDR3 region has 15 residues. CDR3 loop: CATSGVAGVADTQYF. The CDR3 nucleotides read TGTGCCACCAGTGGGGTAGCGGGGGTCGCGGATACGCAGTATTTT.

The CDR3 reads CASRKRGPYEQYF. DNA for the CDR3: TGTGCCAGCAGAAAGAGGGGCCCCTACGAGCAGTACTTC. The rearrangement links TRBV6-1 to TRBJ2-7; D is tentatively TRBD1 or TRBD2 (5 bases each). CDR1 and CDR2 from the germline V gene are MNHNS and SASEGT. The CDR3 loop spans 13 amino acids. The V gene lost 6 bases and the J gene lost 2 bases, with 11 bases spanning the gap.

The table lists this clonotype with a few counts. The chain recombines TRBV20-1 with TRBJ2-5, with D unclear. Trimming stripped 7 bases from V and 2 bases from J, with 14 bases between. Germline V gene lookup returns CDR1 DFQATT and CDR2 SNEGSKA (reference sequence). This CDR3 comprises 13 residues. CDR3 protein: CSVARTLQETQYF. Here the CDR3 DNA reads TGCAGTGTTGCCAGGACGTTGCAAGAGACCCAGTACTTC.

CDR3 in amino acids: CASSPGGNPSNTQYF. The CDR3 DNA reads TGTGCCAGCAGCCCGGGGGGGAATCCCTCAAATACGCAGTATTTT. The V gene is TRBV5-5, the J gene TRBJ2-3; TRBD2 aligns across 8 bases. The germline V gene encodes CDR1 SGHKS and CDR2 YYEKEE (reference sequence). With V trimmed by 4 bases and J by 7 bases, 11 bases remained unmatched. The CDR3 is 15 residues long.

The chain is built from TRBV29-1 and TRBJ2-3; D perhaps matches TRBD2 (5 bases). V was shortened by 2 bases and J by 1 base, with 10 bases between the two germline ends. Germline CDR1 and CDR2: SQVTM and ANQGSEA. The CDR3 is 14 amino acids. This CDR3 reads CSVESAGGTDTQYF. The CDR3 DNA is TGCAGCGTTGAATCGGCGGGCGGCACAGATACGCAGTATTTT.